The 3 T cell receptor beta chains given below trace back to one sample, sequenced in a study of T cells in Graves' hyperthyroidism and ophthalmopathy. Using RNA transcripts as the source, TCR beta CDR3 regions were amplified. HTBI primers were used for first-round RT-PCR of the TCR CDR3. TCRdb itself ran the multiplex PCR reads through MiXCR, one entry per CDR3 protein. The table shows 480,000 or so distinct CDR3 sequences, with 40% to 50% occurring only once. The sequenced material came from peripheral blood or thyroid tissue (not recorded which). All receptors derive from an adult woman with Graves' disease, either hyperthyroidism or ophthalmopathy (not recorded which).

This clonotype was seen many times. The rearrangement joins TRBV20-1 to TRBJ1-4; D ambiguous. Germline lookup yields CDR1 DFQATT and CDR2 SNEGSKA (reference sequence). This CDR3 region has 16 residues. Trimming took 0 bases from V and 8 from J, leaving 19 bases between them. The CDR3 here is CSARDNGDLGKEKLFF. For the CDR3, the DNA is TGCAGTGCTAGAGATAATGGCGATCTAGGAAAGGAAAAACTGTTTTTT.

This rearrangement joins TRBV15 to TRBJ2-5; 10 bases line up with TRBD2. Germline CDR1 LNHNV, CDR2 YYDKDF (reference sequence). The V gene end was trimmed by 3 bases and the J gene end by 0 bases; junction bases not matched to a gene: 13. The CDR3 loop spans 19 amino acids. The CDR3 loop is CATSRTFSGLATYQETQYF. The DNA of the CDR3 is TGTGCCACCAGCAGGACGTTTTCGGGACTAGCGACGTACCAAGAGACCCAGTACTTC.

In the case of this clonotype: This may arise from a read error, as a much more abundant clone is one base away. The rearrangement links TRBV6-1 to TRBJ2-7, with a possible D match to TRBD2 (5 bases). CDR3 length: 14 residues. Germline-derived CDR1 and CDR2 are MNHNS and SASEGT. This CDR3 reads CASRGGSSSYEQHF. DNA for the CDR3: TGTGCCAGCAGAGGCGGGTCGAGCTCCTACGAGCAGCACTTC.